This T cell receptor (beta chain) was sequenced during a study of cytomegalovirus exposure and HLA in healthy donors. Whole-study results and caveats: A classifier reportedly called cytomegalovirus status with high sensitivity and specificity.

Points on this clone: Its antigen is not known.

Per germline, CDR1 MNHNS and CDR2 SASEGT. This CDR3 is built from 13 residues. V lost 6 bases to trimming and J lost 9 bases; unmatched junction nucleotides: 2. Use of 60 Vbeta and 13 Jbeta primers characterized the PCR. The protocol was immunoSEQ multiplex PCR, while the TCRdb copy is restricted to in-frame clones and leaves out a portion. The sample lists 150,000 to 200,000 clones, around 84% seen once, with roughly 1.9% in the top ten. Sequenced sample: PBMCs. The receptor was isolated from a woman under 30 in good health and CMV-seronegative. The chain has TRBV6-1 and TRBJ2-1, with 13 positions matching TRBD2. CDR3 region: CASRLAGGPEQFF. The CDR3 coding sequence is TGTGCCAGCAGACTAGCGGGGGGGCCTGAGCAGTTCTTC.